The rows below give T cell receptor beta chains drawn from one sample of a study of CD8+CD57+ T cells in acquired aplastic anemia. TCRdb reprocessed the reads via MiXCR and lists one record per CDR3 protein. The data show over 150,000 distinct CDR3 sequences, with around 75% seen just once and approximately 42% held by the top ten. Source material: sorted CD4+, CD8+, or CD8+CD57+ T cells (not recorded which) from PBMCs. These receptors originate from a human donor with aplastic anemia. Each CDR3 is given with its conserved first and last residue.

v_gene: TRBV5-4
CDR3aa: CASSTETGRYGYTF

v_gene: TRBV2
CDR3aa: CASWANTEAFF

v_gene: TRBV20-1
CDR3aa: CSARRGLDTYNSPLHF

v_gene: TRBV5-6
CDR3aa: CASSLAREYYNEQFF

v_gene: TRBV5-1
CDR3aa: CASSLVREHGYTF

v_gene: TRBV20-1
CDR3aa: CSAPTLLRGGTDTQYF

v_gene: TRBV19
CDR3aa: CASKKQFMAEAFF

v_gene: TRBV20-1
CDR3aa: CSASPDSSYEQYF

v_gene: TRBV10-2
CDR3aa: CASSEFRGNYEQYF

v_gene: TRBV6-4
CDR3aa: CASSEAGGTDTQFF

v_gene: TRBV5-1
CDR3aa: CASSGAANEQYF

v_gene: TRBV7-9
CDR3aa: CASRRTGGNSPLHF

v_gene: TRBV19
CDR3aa: CASSIGYGLNYNEQFF

v_gene: TRBV5-6
CDR3aa: CASSEGQDNSPLHF

v_gene: TRBV20-1
CDR3aa: CSAMGQGNYEQYF

v_gene: TRBV10-3
CDR3aa: CAISEMSVTSHEQYF

v_gene: TRBV25-1
CDR3aa: CASSEWGLSDRVFAEAFF

v_gene: TRBV15
CDR3aa: CATSREVYSNQPQHF

v_gene: TRBV2
CDR3aa: CASLDRVSGQYF

v_gene: TRBV24-1
CDR3aa: CATSVGGDEQFF

v_gene: TRBV6-4
CDR3aa: CASSGTGENTQYF

v_gene: TRBV5-1
CDR3aa: CASSSSSGANTGELFF

v_gene: TRBV7-9
CDR3aa: CASNGGGKNTGELFF

v_gene: TRBV19
CDR3aa: CASSTRTGYEQYF

v_gene: TRBV5-6
CDR3aa: CASSLVGIKGNGYTF

v_gene: TRBV19
CDR3aa: CATREGGSGANVLTF

v_gene: TRBV20-1
CDR3aa: CSARPGRENSPLHF

v_gene: TRBV7-2
CDR3aa: CASSLLGTAYNEQFF

v_gene: TRBV19
CDR3aa: CASSIGRGYEQYF

v_gene: TRBV18
CDR3aa: CASSPDGDSPLHF

v_gene: TRBV12-3/TRBV12-4
CDR3aa: CASRAGGDTQYF

v_gene: TRBV5-6
CDR3aa: CASSLGGQGTYEQYF

v_gene: TRBV19
CDR3aa: CASLPIGENQPQHF

v_gene: TRBV5-5
CDR3aa: CASSQEDNANYGYTF

v_gene: TRBV5-6
CDR3aa: CASSWDRGLYEQYF

v_gene: TRBV6-4
CDR3aa: CASSGAGGFNEQFF

v_gene: TRBV9
CDR3aa: CASSASFPGLDNEQFF

v_gene: TRBV20-1
CDR3aa: CSARKNRDWEAFF

v_gene: TRBV5-1
CDR3aa: CASSWVGAEAFF

v_gene: TRBV24-1
CDR3aa: CATSGRTGLSYNEQFF

v_gene: TRBV7-8
CDR3aa: CASSSAPFETQYF

v_gene: TRBV10-3
CDR3aa: CAISWDRVNYEQYF

v_gene: TRBV7-6
CDR3aa: CASSLAADRYYEQYF

v_gene: TRBV20-1
CDR3aa: CSARREGPHEQYF

v_gene: TRBV19
CDR3aa: CASTSGSRRTQYF

v_gene: TRBV19
CDR3aa: CASSGLAGKEETQYF

v_gene: TRBV7-8
CDR3aa: CASSVGNYGYTF

v_gene: TRBV2
CDR3aa: CASSPNMQLFF